These 31 T cell receptor beta chains originate from one sample sequenced in a study of blood T cell repertoires in COVID-19. Sequencing used immunoSEQ multiplex PCR; TCRdb keeps in-frame clones, though not all of them. In the table there are 250,000 to 350,000 clones, roughly 86% of which are singletons. Input material: PBMCs or T cells enriched from blood (not recorded which). All receptors come from a woman aged 18-35 years who had recovered from COVID-19.

V usage is TRBV7-2 and J usage is TRBJ2-3, with 7 bases identical to TRBD2. Germline loops: CDR1 SGHTA, CDR2 FQGNSA. Trimming removed 1 base from V and 1 base from J; junction bases left unmatched: 5. The CDR3 has 16 amino acids. Here the CDR3 reads CASSLGSGLGTDTQYF. The CDR3, as DNA: TGTGCCAGCAGCTTAGGGTCAGGACTAGGCACAGATACGCAGTATTTT. Variable domain in full (rest from reference TRBV7-2 and TRBJ2-3): GAGVSQSPSNKVTEKGKDVELRCDPISGHTALYWYRQSLGQGLEFLIYFQGNSAPDKSGLPSDRFSAERTGGSVSTLTIQRTQQEDSAVYLCASSLGSGLGTDTQYFGPGTRLTVL.

The J gene is TRBJ1-2, the V gene TRBV6-5; 8 bases fit TRBD1. CDR1 and CDR2 from the germline V gene are MNHEY and SVGAGI. V shed 6 bases and J 4 bases; nucleotides not matched to a gene: 7. This CDR3 has 14 residues. CDR3 protein: CASSPTGDSYGYTF. CDR3 nucleotide sequence: TGTGCCAGCAGCCCGACAGGGGATTCCTATGGCTACACCTTC.

In its sample, this clone was seen once. This sequence joins TRBV19 and TRBJ2-6, with 9 bases matching TRBD1. V was pared by 5 bases and J by 0 bases, with 11 bases of the junction left unmatched. Germline lookup yields CDR1 LNHDA and CDR2 SQIVND (reference sequence). This CDR3 comprises 19 residues. CDR3 sequence: CASSVWTGAVSSGANVLTF. CDR3 coding DNA: TGTGCCAGTAGTGTATGGACAGGGGCCGTAAGCTCTGGGGCCAACGTCCTGACTTTC.

This chain uses TRBV27 with TRBJ2-7, with D possibly being TRBD2 (6 bases). Germline-derived CDR1 and CDR2 are MNHEY and SMNVEV (reference sequence). Trimming stripped 4 bases from V and 0 bases from J, with 10 bases between. The CDR3 is 14 amino acids. This CDR3 reads CASSSGLLSYEQYF. The CDR3 nucleotides are TGTGCCAGCAGTTCGGGACTCCTCTCCTACGAGCAGTACTTC.

The rearrangement links TRBV15 to TRBJ1-2, with 9 nucleotides matching TRBD1. The CDR3 consists of 14 residues. V was clipped by 3 bases and J by 3 bases; unmatched bases: 2. The germline V gene has CDR1 LNHNV and CDR2 YYDKDF (reference sequence). Here the CDR3 reads CATSSGQGYYGYTF. The CDR3 DNA is TGTGCCACCAGCAGCGGACAGGGGTACTATGGCTACACCTTC.

This clone was seen only once. The gene calls are TRBV7-3 and TRBJ1-3, with D hard to call. CDR1 SGHTA and CDR2 FQGTGA come from the germline V gene. The V gene lost 0 bases and the J gene lost 0 bases, with 6 bases spanning the gap. The CDR3 totals 15 residues. This CDR3 is CASSLTRDSGNTIYF. The CDR3 DNA follows: TGTGCCAGCAGCTTAACTCGGGACTCTGGAAACACCATATATTTT. The full variable domain, with the rest looked up from reference TRBV7-3 and TRBJ1-3, is GAGVSQTPSNKVTEKGKYVELRCDPISGHTALYWYRQSLGQGPEFLIYFQGTGAADDSGLPNDRFFAVRPEGSVSTLKIQRTERGDSAVYLCASSLTRDSGNTIYFGEGSWLTVV.

This chain connects TRBV27 to TRBJ1-6; 7 positions match TRBD1. Germline CDR1 reads MNHEY; CDR2 reads SMNVEV (reference sequence). The CDR3 extends over 17 amino acids. The ends lost 4 bases at V and 10 bases at J; junction bases unmatched: 16. This CDR3 is CASSSALRQGSNSPLHF. The CDR3 region has the DNA TGTGCCAGCAGTTCGGCGCTCCGACAGGGAAGTAACTCACCCCTCCACTTT.

The sample holds one count of this clone. The chain employs TRBV5-4 and TRBJ1-2, with D possibly TRBD1 on 5 matching bases. The germline CDR1 and CDR2 sequences are SGHNT and YYREEE (reference sequence). V was pared by 4 bases and J by 4 bases, with 20 bases between. CDR3 size: 16 residues. Here the CDR3 reads CASSNGGAGLTYGYTF. In DNA form, the CDR3 reads TGTGCCAGCAGCAATGGCGGGGCAGGGCTAACCTATGGCTACACCTTC.

This clone was seen only a few times. The chain couples TRBV7-8 to TRBJ1-2; 7 nucleotides match TRBD1. The CDR3 is made up of 14 amino acids. V dropped 5 bases and J dropped 5; count of bases not matched to a gene: 8. From germline, CDR1 is SGHVS and CDR2 FQNEAQ. The CDR3 spells CASSAGGQPYGYTF. The DNA of the CDR3 is TGTGCCAGCAGCGCCGGGGGACAGCCATATGGCTACACCTTC.

The chain couples TRBV7-9 to TRBJ1-2, with 8 bases aligning to TRBD1. The CDR3 runs 13 residues. V was pared by 5 bases and J by 4 bases, with 3 bases of the junction left unmatched. CDR1 and CDR2 from the germline V gene are SEHNR and FQNEAQ (reference sequence). CDR3 sequence: CASSAGGFYGYTF. CDR3 DNA sequence: TGTGCCAGCAGCGCAGGGGGCTTCTATGGCTACACCTTC.

The chain joins TRBV6-5 to TRBJ2-1; TRBD2 is a possible D gene (5 bases). The CDR3 runs 16 residues. Germline V gene sequence: CDR1 MNHEY, CDR2 SVGAGI. V was shortened by 0 bases and J by 8 bases, with 17 bases between the two germline ends. The CDR3 coding sequence is TGTGCCAGCAGTTACTCCCCTGAGCTAGCCATAGATGAGCAGTTCTTC. Amino acids: CASSYSPELAIDEQFF.

This chain joins TRBV19 and TRBJ1-2, with D hard to call. The CDR3 length is 14 residues. The V gene lost 5 bases and the J gene lost 5 bases, with 15 bases spanning the gap. Germline V CDR1 and CDR2: LNHDA, SQIVND (reference sequence). In nucleotides, the CDR3 is TGTGCCAGTAGTCTCCTCGGAGGGTATTATGGCTACACCTTC. Protein product: CASSLLGGYYGYTF.

The chain combines TRBV6-2 or TRBV6-3 with TRBJ1-1; D gene uncertain. The CDR3 totals 13 residues. Deletions cut 4 bases from V and 1 base from J, with 7 bases between. The germline gives CDR1 MNHEY, CDR2 SVGEGT. CDR3 residues: CASSFTENTEAFF. CDR3 in DNA: TGTGCCAGCAGTTTTACAGAGAACACTGAAGCTTTCTTT.

The chain has TRBV4-3 and TRBJ1-2; tentative D call: TRBD1 (5 bases). Germline V gene data show CDR1 as LGHNA and CDR2 as YSLEER. CDR3 size: 12 residues. The germline V and J ends were trimmed by 2 bases and 8 bases, with 9 bases remaining between them. The CDR3 nucleotides read TGCGCCAGCAGCCAATCGGGGGTAGGCTACACCTTC. Encoded protein: CASSQSGVGYTF.

This chain connects TRBV13 to TRBJ1-2; D is possibly TRBD1 (5 bases). Trimming left V 1 base short and J 3 bases short, with 12 bases between. CDR3 length: 15 residues. CDR1 and CDR2 from the germline V gene are PRHDT and FYEKMQ (reference sequence). CDR3 in amino acids: CASSLERRDHYGYTF. The CDR3, as DNA: TGTGCCAGCAGCTTAGAGCGCAGGGATCACTATGGCTACACCTTC.

V is TRBV9 and J is TRBJ2-7, with 8 bases identical to TRBD1. Germline-derived CDR1 and CDR2 are SGDLS and YYNGEE. The CDR3 has 16 residues. The V and J ends lost 5 bases and 2 bases, in that order; junction bases with no gene match: 12. The DNA for the CDR3 is TGTGCCAGCAGTAGAACGGGACAGGCGAGGACCTACGAGCAGTACTTC. Translation gives CASSRTGQARTYEQYF. The variable domain in full, with the rest retrieved from reference TRBV9 and TRBJ2-7, is DSGVTQTPKHLITATGQRVTLRCSPRSGDLSVYWYQQSLDQGLQFLIQYYNGEERAKGNILERFSAQQFPDLHSELNLSSLELGDSALYFCASSRTGQARTYEQYFGPGTRLTVT.

This chain joins TRBV10-3 and TRBJ2-2, with TRBD1 matching 7 bases. V gave up 6 bases and J gave up 6 bases; unmatched junction bases: 4. Germline-derived CDR1 and CDR2 are ENHRY and SYGVKD. The CDR3 runs to 13 residues. In nucleotides, the CDR3 is TGTGCCATCAGGGAGACAGGGTCCGGGGAGCTGTTTTTT. Protein sequence: CAIRETGSGELFF.

V usage is TRBV7-2 and J usage is TRBJ2-7; TRBD2 matches at 7 bases. The junction had 5 bases not matched to a gene; V was cut back by 2 bases and J by 4 bases. Germline CDR1 SGHTA, CDR2 FQGNSA. This CDR3 has 14 residues. This CDR3 is CASSLPPSGYEQYF. CDR3 DNA: TGTGCCAGCAGCTTACCTCCTAGCGGATACGAGCAGTACTTC.

This chain connects TRBV11-1 to TRBJ2-7; D call uncertain. The length of the CDR3 is 13 residues. Germline CDR1 is SGHAT and CDR2 is FQDESV (reference sequence). With 1 base removed from V and 12 bases from J, the gap between germline ends came to 16 bases. The CDR3 loop is CASSLGFSLERYF. In DNA, the CDR3 is TGTGCCAGCAGCTTAGGTTTCTCCCTAGAACGGTACTTC.

The gene calls are TRBV5-8 and TRBJ2-5; perhaps TRBD1 as D (6 bases). CDR1 SGHTS and CDR2 YDEGEE come from the germline V gene. V was shortened by 4 bases and J by 5 bases, with 15 bases between the two germline ends. The CDR3 is 14 amino acids. The CDR3 nucleotides read TGTGCCAGCAGCAAAGGACAGTACATCGAGACCCAGTACTTC. It encodes CASSKGQYIETQYF.

This chain uses TRBV12-3 or TRBV12-4 with TRBJ1-1; 7 bases fit TRBD1. V trimming: 8 bases; J trimming: 8 bases; junction bases outside the gene matches: 8. CDR3 length: 12 amino acids. CDR3 region: CASGPTGVEAFF. The CDR3 DNA reads TGTGCCAGCGGGCCCACAGGGGTAGAAGCTTTCTTT.

The chain uses TRBV6-5 and TRBJ1-1; TRBD1 is a possible D gene (6 bases). The germline V and J ends were trimmed by 6 bases and 4 bases, with 15 bases remaining between them. The CDR3 loop spans 14 amino acids. Per the germline V gene, CDR1 is MNHEY and CDR2 is SVGAGI. The DNA for the CDR3 is TGTGCCAGCAGACAAACAGGGTTGTCCACTGAAGCTTTCTTT. It specifies CASRQTGLSTEAFF.

This chain connects TRBV5-1 to TRBJ2-7, with 7 nucleotides matching TRBD1. CDR3 length: 16 amino acids. J gave up 3 bases and V 1 base, and 10 bases lay outside the gene matches. Germline CDR1 reads SGHRS; CDR2 reads YFSETQ. CDR3 bases: TGCGCCAGCAGCTTGCCCCAAGGACAGGAATACTACGAGCAGTACTTC. As protein: CASSLPQGQEYYEQYF.

This sequence joins TRBV5-1 and TRBJ1-4, with 7 bases aligning to TRBD1. Germline CDR1 SGHRS, CDR2 YFSETQ. Losses at the gene ends were 4 bases for V and 0 bases for J; bases not matched to a gene: 3. The CDR3 runs 15 residues. CDR3 residues: CASSIQGTTNEKLFF. The CDR3 nucleotides are TGCGCCAGCAGCATACAGGGGACAACTAATGAAAAACTGTTTTTT.

The chain has TRBV27 and TRBJ2-7, with D possibly being TRBD2 (5 bases). In germline, CDR1 is MNHEY, CDR2 SMNVEV (reference sequence). CDR3 size: 11 residues. V lost 6 bases, J lost 3 bases, and 6 bases lay in between. The CDR3 reads CASSRGYEQYF. The CDR3, as DNA: TGTGCCAGCAGCCGGGGCTACGAGCAGTACTTC.

The V and J genes are TRBV6-5 and TRBJ2-2, with TRBD1 identical over 7 bases. This CDR3 is built from 14 residues. The ends lost 6 bases at V and 6 bases at J; junction bases unmatched: 7. CDR1 is MNHEY, CDR2 SVGAGI, per germline. The CDR3 DNA reads TGTGCCAGCAGGGTGGGACAGTTGCCCGGGGAGCTGTTTTTT. Translation: CASRVGQLPGELFF.

This sequence joins TRBV12-5 and TRBJ2-3; 7 bases align to TRBD2. CDR1 and CDR2 (germline): LGHNT, FRNRAP. J lost 2 bases, V lost 0 bases, and 8 bases had no gene match. The CDR3 is made up of 17 amino acids. The CDR3 DNA follows: TGTGCTAGTGGTTTGGTACTGGCGGGAGATCCCACAGATACGCAGTATTTT. Protein product: CASGLVLAGDPTDTQYF.

The chain joins TRBV7-9 to TRBJ2-1; D not certain. The CDR3 covers 12 residues. V lost 2 bases and J 4 bases, leaving 3 bases between the germline ends. CDR1 and CDR2 (germline): SEHNR, FQNEAQ (reference sequence). The DNA for the CDR3 is TGTGCCAGCAGCTTACCATACAATGAGCAGTTCTTC. Amino acid sequence: CASSLPYNEQFF. The whole variable domain, filled in from reference TRBV7-9 and TRBJ2-1, reads DTGVSQNPRHKITKRGQNVTFRCDPISEHNRLYWYRQTLGQGPEFLTYFQNEAQLEKSRLLSDRFSAERPKGSFSTLEIQRTEQGDSAMYLCASSLPYNEQFFGPGTRLTVL.

The V call is TRBV10-2, the J call TRBJ2-3; TRBD2 agrees at 9 bases. This CDR3 comprises 15 residues. J lost 3 bases, V lost 6 bases, and 7 bases had no gene match. Germline CDR1 WSHSY, CDR2 SAAADI. The CDR3 DNA follows: TGCGCCAGCAGGAACGTAGCGGGAGTAACAGATACGCAGTATTTT. This translates into CASRNVAGVTDTQYF.

V gene TRBV19 combines with J gene TRBJ1-2, with TRBD1 matching 8 bases. The germline gives CDR1 LNHDA, CDR2 SQIVND (reference sequence). The CDR3 length is 15 residues. The junction had 5 bases not matched to a gene; V was cut back by 0 bases and J by 5 bases. Here the CDR3 reads CASSIDYDRGYGYTF. In nucleotides, the CDR3 is TGTGCCAGTAGTATAGACTACGACAGGGGTTATGGCTACACCTTC. Full variable domain (missing parts from reference TRBV19 and TRBJ1-2): DGGITQSPKYLFRKEGQNVTLSCEQNLNHDAMYWYRQDPGQGLRLIYYSQIVNDFQKGDIAEGYSVSREKKESFPLTVTSAQKNPTAFYLCASSIDYDRGYGYTFGSGTRLTVV.

The chain is built from TRBV6-5 and TRBJ2-1; 10 nucleotides line up with TRBD1. Losses at the gene ends were 6 bases for V and 8 bases for J; bases not matched to a gene: 4. Looked up from germline, CDR1 is MNHEY and CDR2 is SVGAGI. CDR3 length equals 13 residues. The CDR3 is CASSSDRGDEQFF. As DNA, the CDR3 is TGTGCCAGCAGCTCGGACAGGGGGGATGAGCAGTTCTTC.